The 14 T cell receptor beta chains reported below all come from one sample, sequenced in a study of shared clonotypes between healthy human individuals. The method was immunoSEQ multiplex PCR; TCRdb's version includes in-frame clones alone and lacks a portion of them. This sample has about 2.5 million clones, with 92% found just once. Sequences were obtained from naive CD4+ T cells from PBMCs. Noted subset: CD45RA+ positively selected. Receptors originate from a man between 18 and 29 years old in good health. Some clones in this sample may be carry-over from other donors' samples.

V gene TRBV2 combines with J gene TRBJ2-1; no clear D. From germline, CDR1 is SNHLY and CDR2 FYNNEI. The germline V and J ends were trimmed by 6 bases and 9 bases, with 9 bases remaining between them. The CDR3 totals 11 residues. The CDR3, as DNA: TGTGCCAGCAGGGGGTGGGGTGAGCAGTTCTTC. Translating gives CASRGWGEQFF.

V gene TRBV5-4 combines with J gene TRBJ2-7; D is unclear. The CDR3 extends over 12 amino acids. Germline CDR1 and CDR2: SGHNT and YYREEE (reference sequence). V was pared by 1 base and J by 5 bases, with 7 bases between. CDR3: CASSLLANEQYF. CDR3 DNA: TGTGCCAGCAGCTTGTTGGCTAACGAGCAGTACTTC.

V and J are TRBV4-1 and TRBJ1-4; no firm D call. Deletions cut 0 bases from V and 5 bases from J, with 13 bases between. This CDR3 is built from 16 residues. Germline V lookup: CDR1 MGHRA, CDR2 YSYEKL. The CDR3 spells CASSQERVRGNEKLFF. The CDR3 DNA reads TGCGCCAGCAGCCAAGAACGGGTCCGAGGGAATGAAAAACTGTTTTTT.

The CDR3 is CASSFWGIPHEQYF. The CDR3 DNA reads TGTGCCAGCAGCTTTTGGGGGATTCCCCACGAGCAGTACTTC. The chain joins TRBV5-6 to TRBJ2-7, with D perhaps being TRBD1 or TRBD2 (5 bases each). The germline V gene has CDR1 SGHDT and CDR2 YYEEEE. V lost 2 bases and J 5 bases, leaving 14 bases between the germline ends. This CDR3 contains 14 residues.

This chain connects TRBV6-1 to TRBJ2-1; no clear D. The CDR3 length is 14 residues. V was trimmed by 7 bases and J by 12 bases, leaving 22 bases between them. Germline loops: CDR1 MNHNS, CDR2 SASEGT. The CDR3 bases are TGTGCCAGCAACCGTCTTAGCAAGGCGTCGGGGCAGTTCTTC. Translation gives CASNRLSKASGQFF.

V gene TRBV7-9 combines with J gene TRBJ2-5, with D unclear. The CDR3 is 16 amino acids. V dropped 1 base and J dropped 1 base, with 13 bases sitting between them. The germline V gene encodes CDR1 SEHNR and CDR2 FQNEAQ (reference sequence). The CDR3 sequence is CASSLGLVQVQETQYF. CDR3 DNA: TGTGCCAGCAGCTTAGGGCTCGTGCAGGTCCAAGAGACCCAGTACTTC.

The rearrangement links TRBV7-9 to TRBJ1-2, with a weak D call TRBD1 (5 bases). The CDR3 totals 15 residues. Germline loops: CDR1 SEHNR, CDR2 FQNEAQ (reference sequence). V was pared by 1 base and J by 8 bases, with 17 bases between. CDR3 protein: CASSLVGARGGGYTF. CDR3 nucleotide sequence: TGTGCCAGCAGCTTAGTAGGTGCTAGGGGCGGCGGCTACACCTTC.

This chain connects TRBV28 to TRBJ2-3, with D hard to call. This CDR3 spans 17 amino acids. In germline, CDR1 is MDHEN, CDR2 SYDVKM. Trimming left V 5 bases short and J 0 bases short, with 18 bases between. The CDR3 coding sequence is TGTGCCAGCAGTCCTGACCGGTACAAGGACAGCACAGATACGCAGTATTTT. Protein product: CASSPDRYKDSTDTQYF. Combining the CDR3 with reference TRBV28 and TRBJ2-3 gives the whole variable domain DVKVTQSSRYLVKRTGEKVFLECVQDMDHENMFWYRQDPGLGLRLIYFSYDVKMKEKGDIPEGYSVSREKKERFSLILESASTNQTSMYLCASSPDRYKDSTDTQYFGPGTRLTVL.

The chain links TRBV9 to TRBJ1-4; D is unresolved. From germline, CDR1 is SGDLS and CDR2 YYNGEE. V dropped 2 bases and J dropped 7 bases, with 12 bases sitting between them. The CDR3 length is 14 residues. For the CDR3, the DNA is TGTGCCAGCAGCGTGGGAGGATCAAGTGAAAAACTGTTTTTT. Protein sequence: CASSVGGSSEKLFF.

A word on this clone: The same CDR3 arises from other DNA sequences in this sample as well. This chain joins TRBV6-1 and TRBJ1-1; D uncertain. The CDR3 length is 14 residues. Germline CDR1 reads MNHNS; CDR2 reads SASEGT. V lost 4 bases, J lost 1 base, and 10 bases lay in between. CDR3 amino acids: CASSAYGWNTEAFF. The CDR3 coding sequence is TGTGCCAGCAGTGCCTATGGCTGGAACACTGAAGCTTTCTTT.

The rearrangement uses TRBV19 and TRBJ2-2, with TRBD1 matching 7 bases. Trimming at V came to 7 bases and at J to 2 bases, leaving 7 bases not matched to a gene. The germline CDR1 and CDR2 sequences are LNHDA and SQIVND (reference sequence). This CDR3 spans 15 amino acids. The CDR3 reads CASKTGTANTGELFF. CDR3 nucleotide sequence: TGTGCCAGTAAAACCGGGACAGCCAACACCGGGGAGCTGTTTTTT.

This chain joins TRBV5-6 and TRBJ2-7; 7 nucleotides agree with TRBD1. The germline gives CDR1 SGHDT, CDR2 YYEEEE. The trim removed 4 bases at V and 6 bases at J, leaving 10 bases unmatched. This CDR3 spans 14 amino acids. The CDR3 DNA reads as TGTGCCAGCAGCCGCCCCGATACAGGGGTCGAGCAGTACTTC. This translates into CASSRPDTGVEQYF.

The rearrangement joins TRBV5-1 to TRBJ2-7; D might be TRBD1 or TRBD2, each matching 6 bases. The V gene lost 0 bases and the J gene lost 3 bases, with 10 bases spanning the gap. The CDR3 runs 14 residues. Germline loops: CDR1 SGHRS, CDR2 YFSETQ. CDR3 in DNA: TGCGCCAGCAGCTTGGCGGGGGCCTACTACGAGCAGTACTTC. This gives the protein CASSLAGAYYEQYF.

The rearrangement uses TRBV28 and TRBJ2-7, with D perhaps matching TRBD1 (5 bases). V dropped 2 bases and J dropped 6 bases, with 14 bases sitting between them. The CDR3 runs to 14 residues. Germline V lookup: CDR1 MDHEN, CDR2 SYDVKM. Written as DNA, the CDR3 is TGTGCCAGCAGTTTAGCGGCCCCTAGGGGCGAGCAGTACTTC. Translating it yields CASSLAAPRGEQYF.